What follows are 18 T cell receptor beta chains derived from one specimen sequenced in a study of T cell changes during pregnancy in multiple sclerosis. The data were produced by immunoSEQ multiplex PCR, yet TCRdb's version contains in-frame clones alone and is incomplete. Counted here are about 75,000 clones, roughly 94% occurring once; the ten biggest clones make up roughly 0.14%. The starting material was CD4+ T cells from peripheral blood mononuclear cells, obtained after pregnancy. These receptor sequences come from a female donor with multiple sclerosis, enrolled in a pregnancy study.

The chain employs TRBV7-2 and TRBJ1-3, with D unclear. This CDR3 spans 15 amino acids. V was clipped by 8 bases and J by 0 bases, with 14 bases between them. Germline-derived CDR1 and CDR2 are SGHTA and FQGNSA. The CDR3 here is CASSIRRISGNTIYF. In nucleotides, the CDR3 is TGTGCCAGCTCTATCAGGCGAATCTCTGGAAACACCATATATTTT.

The chain joins TRBV7-9 to TRBJ1-3; D possibly corresponds to TRBD1 (6 bases). V was trimmed by 1 base and J by 4 bases, leaving 17 bases between them. CDR1 SEHNR and CDR2 FQNEAQ come from the germline V gene (reference sequence). CDR3 length: 17 residues. The CDR3 DNA follows: TGTGCCAGCAGCTTAGTGGGGGCCGGGTCTATCGGAAACACCATATATTTT. Its protein is CASSLVGAGSIGNTIYF. The full variable domain, completed using reference TRBV7-9 and TRBJ1-3, is DTGVSQNPRHKITKRGQNVTFRCDPISEHNRLYWYRQTLGQGPEFLTYFQNEAQLEKSRLLSDRFSAERPKGSFSTLEIQRTEQGDSAMYLCASSLVGAGSIGNTIYFGEGSWLTVV.

The chain couples TRBV7-8 to TRBJ1-1; 7 nucleotides agree with TRBD1. CDR1 is SGHVS, CDR2 FQNEAQ, per germline. The junction had 10 bases not matched to a gene; V was cut back by 0 bases and J by 0 bases. CDR3 size: 18 residues. The CDR3, as DNA: TGTGCCAGCAGCTTAGCGGCCACTTTGACAGGGATGAACACTGAAGCTTTCTTT. Its translation: CASSLAATLTGMNTEAFF.

The chain links TRBV2 to TRBJ2-5, with TRBD1 matching over 9 bases. This CDR3 is 17 amino acids long. J gave up 1 base and V 6 bases, and 12 bases lay outside the gene matches. From germline, CDR1 is SNHLY and CDR2 FYNNEI. CDR3 DNA: TGTGCCAGCAGACCAGGGACTGGGACAGGGATCCAAGAGACCCAGTACTTC. Its translation: CASRPGTGTGIQETQYF. Together with reference TRBV2 and TRBJ2-5, the CDR3 gives the full variable domain: EPEVTQTPSHQVTQMGQEVILRCVPISNHLYFYWYRQILGQKVEFLVSFYNNEISEKSEIFDDQFSVERPDGSNFTLKIRSTKLEDSAMYFCASRPGTGTGIQETQYFGPGTRLLVL.

The rearrangement links TRBV19 to TRBJ2-1, with D possibly TRBD1 on 6 matching bases. The germline gives CDR1 LNHDA, CDR2 SQIVND (reference sequence). V was shortened by 3 bases and J by 9 bases, with 15 bases between the two germline ends. The CDR3 is 14 residues long. This CDR3 reads CASSIMGATAEQFF. The DNA for the CDR3 is TGTGCCAGTAGTATTATGGGGGCCACGGCTGAGCAGTTCTTC.

The chain couples TRBV27 to TRBJ1-5; 11 positions agree with TRBD1. The CDR3 sequence is 14 residues long. Germline loops: CDR1 MNHEY, CDR2 SMNVEV (reference sequence). V lost 3 bases and J lost 6; bases outside the gene matches: 1. The CDR3 DNA sequence: TGTGCCAGCAGTTTCGGGACAGGGGGTCAGCCCCAGCATTTT. This translates into CASSFGTGGQPQHF.

CDR3 in amino acids: CASRERTGQNIQYF. In DNA form, the CDR3 reads TGTGCCAGCAGAGAAAGGACAGGTCAAAACATTCAGTACTTC. The chain uses TRBV2 and TRBJ2-4, with 7 bases matching TRBD1. This CDR3 has 14 amino acids. Germline loops: CDR1 SNHLY, CDR2 FYNNEI. The trim removed 6 bases at V and 5 bases at J, leaving 7 bases unmatched.

The chain combines TRBV9 with TRBJ2-3; D call uncertain. The CDR3 extends over 15 amino acids. The V gene lost 0 bases and the J gene lost 2 bases, with 10 bases spanning the gap. Germline V gene sequence: CDR1 SGDLS, CDR2 YYNGEE. The CDR3 protein is CASSVDSSATDTQYF. CDR3 in DNA: TGTGCCAGCAGCGTAGACTCCTCCGCCACAGATACGCAGTATTTT.

This clone was seen once. The V call is TRBV5-1, the J call TRBJ1-1, with D perhaps TRBD1 (6 bases). Germline V gene sequence: CDR1 SGHRS, CDR2 YFSETQ. The V end was cut by 0 bases, the J end by 5 bases, with 14 bases between. The CDR3 is 15 residues long. This CDR3 reads CASSLVGGAGTEAFF. As DNA, the CDR3 is TGCGCCAGCAGCTTGGTGGGGGGGGCTGGGACTGAAGCTTTCTTT.

V is TRBV15 and J is TRBJ2-5, with 9 positions matching TRBD2. This CDR3 is 16 amino acids long. CDR1 and CDR2 (germline): LNHNV, YYDKDF (reference sequence). Trimming took 4 bases from V and 4 from J; bases not matched to a gene: 10. CDR3 sequence: CATSTGAGGPGETQYF. The DNA of the CDR3 is TGTGCCACCAGCACGGGGGCGGGAGGGCCAGGAGAGACCCAGTACTTC.

The V and J genes are TRBV7-9 and TRBJ1-1, with TRBD1 as a possible D gene (5 bases). Between the trimmed V and J ends, which lost 5 bases and 3 bases, there was a span of 13 bases. The CDR3 totals 14 residues. Looked up from germline, CDR1 is SEHNR and CDR2 is FQNEAQ (reference sequence). Here the CDR3 DNA reads TGTGCCAGCAGCAGGGGCCAGGGTGACACTGAAGCTTTCTTT. Translated, it gives CASSRGQGDTEAFF.

The V and J genes are TRBV5-1 and TRBJ2-7; possible D gene TRBD2, 7 bases. Germline CDR1 reads SGHRS; CDR2 reads YFSETQ. This CDR3 is built from 16 residues. The germline V and J ends were trimmed by 6 bases and 3 bases, with 22 bases remaining between them. CDR3 in DNA: TGCGCCAGCAAAGAGGGGGGGAGTGGAGGGTTCTACGAGCAGTACTTC. Encoded protein: CASKEGGSGGFYEQYF.

The chain has TRBV28 and TRBJ1-2, with D unclear. V was cut by 2 bases and J by 4 bases, with 8 bases left in between. CDR1 is MDHEN, CDR2 SYDVKM, per germline. CDR3 length: 13 amino acids. Here the CDR3 reads CASSLGQFYGYTF. CDR3 in DNA: TGTGCCAGCAGTTTAGGGCAGTTCTATGGCTACACCTTC.

This clone was seen once. V gene TRBV27 combines with J gene TRBJ2-5; D is undetermined. The CDR3 totals 13 residues. Germline V lookup: CDR1 MNHEY, CDR2 SMNVEV (reference sequence). V was cut by 3 bases and J by 5 bases, with 10 bases left in between. The DNA of the CDR3 is TGTGCCAGCAGTTTGGTCTCCGGGGAGACCCAGTACTTC. It translates to CASSLVSGETQYF.

The chain links TRBV28 to TRBJ2-1; a possible D gene is TRBD2 (5 bases). V was trimmed by 4 bases and J by 1 base, leaving 17 bases between them. Germline V gene data show CDR1 as MDHEN and CDR2 as SYDVKM. The CDR3 length is 17 residues. The CDR3 nucleotides are TGTGCCAGCAGTTCCATTTCTGGCGGGCAGTCCTACAATGAGCAGTTCTTC. Encoded protein: CASSSISGGQSYNEQFF.

CDR3 protein: CASSHRGEQYF. CDR3 coding DNA: TGTGCCAGCAGTCACAGGGGCGAGCAGTACTTC. The chain recombines TRBV6-5 with TRBJ2-5; 7 bases are a match to TRBD1. The DNA end is a closer match to TRBJ2-7, so the J assignment may be wrong. The CDR3 extends over 11 amino acids. CDR1 and CDR2 (germline): MNHEY, SVGAGI.

The rearrangement joins TRBV27 to TRBJ2-2, with TRBD1 as a possible D gene (5 bases). CDR3 size: 16 residues. V gave up 2 bases and J gave up 1 base, with 11 bases separating them. Germline V gene sequence: CDR1 MNHEY, CDR2 SMNVEV (reference sequence). This chain's CDR3 is CASSLGRAKNTGELFF. The CDR3 DNA reads TGTGCCAGCAGTTTAGGCAGGGCGAAGAACACCGGGGAGCTGTTTTTT.

The genes are TRBV19 and TRBJ2-7; 11 bases align to TRBD2. The CDR3 is 13 amino acids. Germline trimming cut 7 bases from V and 6 bases from J; bases unmatched to any gene: 5. Germline CDR1 reads LNHDA; CDR2 reads SQIVND (reference sequence). CDR3 nucleotides: TGTGCCAGTAAGCTAGCGGGAGGAGGCGAGCAGTACTTC. As protein: CASKLAGGGEQYF.